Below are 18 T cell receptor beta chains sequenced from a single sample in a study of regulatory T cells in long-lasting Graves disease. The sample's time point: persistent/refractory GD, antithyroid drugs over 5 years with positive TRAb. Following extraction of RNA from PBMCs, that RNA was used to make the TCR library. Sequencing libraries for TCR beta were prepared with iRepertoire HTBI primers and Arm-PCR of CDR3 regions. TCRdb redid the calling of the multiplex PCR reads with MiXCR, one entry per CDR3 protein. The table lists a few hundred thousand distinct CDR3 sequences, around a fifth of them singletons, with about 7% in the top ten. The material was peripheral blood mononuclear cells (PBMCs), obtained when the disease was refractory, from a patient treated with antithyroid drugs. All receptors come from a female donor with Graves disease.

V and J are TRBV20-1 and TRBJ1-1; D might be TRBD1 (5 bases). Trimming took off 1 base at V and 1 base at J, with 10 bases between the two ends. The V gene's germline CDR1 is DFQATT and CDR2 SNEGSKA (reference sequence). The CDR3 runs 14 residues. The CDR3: CSARVGQGNTEAFF. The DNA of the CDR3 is TGCAGTGCTAGAGTAGGCCAGGGGAACACTGAAGCTTTCTTT.

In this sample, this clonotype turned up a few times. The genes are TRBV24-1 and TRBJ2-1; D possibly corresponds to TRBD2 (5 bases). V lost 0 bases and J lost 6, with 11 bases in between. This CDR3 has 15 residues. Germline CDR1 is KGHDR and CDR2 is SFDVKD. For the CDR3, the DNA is TGTGCCACCAGTGATTTGACCCGGGATTTCAATGAGCAGTTCTTC. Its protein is CATSDLTRDFNEQFF.

CDR3 in DNA: TGCGCCAGCAGCAAAGTTCCCCGGACTACGTACCAAGAGACCCAGTACTTC. Translating it yields CASSKVPRTTYQETQYF. The chain combines TRBV5-1 with TRBJ2-5; a weak D match, TRBD2 (6 bases). The CDR3 covers 17 residues. Looked up from germline, CDR1 is SGHRS and CDR2 is YFSETQ. Trimming left V 4 bases short and J 0 bases short, with 19 bases between.

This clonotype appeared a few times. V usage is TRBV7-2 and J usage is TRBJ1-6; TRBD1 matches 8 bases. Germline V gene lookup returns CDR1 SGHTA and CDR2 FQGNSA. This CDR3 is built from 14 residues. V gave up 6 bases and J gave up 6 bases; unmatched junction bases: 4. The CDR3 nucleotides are TGTGCCAGCAGGGACAGGGATGTTAATTCACCCCTCCACTTT. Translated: CASRDRDVNSPLHF.

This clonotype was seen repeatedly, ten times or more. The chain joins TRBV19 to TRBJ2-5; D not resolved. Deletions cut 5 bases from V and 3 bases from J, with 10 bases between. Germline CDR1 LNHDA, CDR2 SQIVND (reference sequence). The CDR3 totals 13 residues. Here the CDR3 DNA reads TGTGCCAGTAGTTTCGGACGGGAAGAGACCCAGTACTTC. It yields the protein CASSFGREETQYF.

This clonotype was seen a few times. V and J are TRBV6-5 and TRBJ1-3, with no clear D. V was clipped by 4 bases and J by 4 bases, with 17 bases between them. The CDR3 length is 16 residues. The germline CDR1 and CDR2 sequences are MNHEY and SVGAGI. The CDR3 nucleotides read TGTGCCAGCAGTTCTAACACCCGACCCTCGGGAAACACCATATATTTT. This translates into CASSSNTRPSGNTIYF.

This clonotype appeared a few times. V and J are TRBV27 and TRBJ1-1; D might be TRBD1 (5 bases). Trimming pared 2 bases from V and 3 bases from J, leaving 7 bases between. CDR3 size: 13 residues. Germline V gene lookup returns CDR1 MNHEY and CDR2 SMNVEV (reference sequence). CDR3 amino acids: CASSLGGHTEAFF. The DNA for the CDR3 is TGTGCCAGCAGTTTAGGGGGTCACACTGAAGCTTTCTTT.

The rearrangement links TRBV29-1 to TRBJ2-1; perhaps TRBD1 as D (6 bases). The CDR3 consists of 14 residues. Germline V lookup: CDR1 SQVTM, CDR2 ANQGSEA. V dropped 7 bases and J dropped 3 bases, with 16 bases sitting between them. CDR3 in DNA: TGCAGCGCCCACCGGGACAAGGACTACAATGAGCAGTTCTTC. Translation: CSAHRDKDYNEQFF.

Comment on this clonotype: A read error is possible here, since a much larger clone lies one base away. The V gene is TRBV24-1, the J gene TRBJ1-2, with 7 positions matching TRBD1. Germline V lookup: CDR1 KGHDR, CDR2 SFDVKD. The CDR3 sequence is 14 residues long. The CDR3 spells CATSDYDRDYGHTF. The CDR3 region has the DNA TGTGCCACCAGTGATTACGACAGGGACTATGGCCACACCTTC.

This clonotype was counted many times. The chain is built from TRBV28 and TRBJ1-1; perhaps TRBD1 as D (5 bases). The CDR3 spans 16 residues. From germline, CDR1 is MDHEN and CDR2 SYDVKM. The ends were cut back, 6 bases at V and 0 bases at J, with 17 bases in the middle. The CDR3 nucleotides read TGTGCCAGCAGAACATCGGCAGGGACCCTGAACACTGAAGCTTTCTTT. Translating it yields CASRTSAGTLNTEAFF.

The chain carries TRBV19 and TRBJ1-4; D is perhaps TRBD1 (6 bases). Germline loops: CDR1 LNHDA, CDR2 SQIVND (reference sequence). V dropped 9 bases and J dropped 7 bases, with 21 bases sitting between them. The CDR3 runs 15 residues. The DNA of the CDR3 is TGTGCCAGCGCCGGTAGGGCGGGGGCGTCTGAAAAACTGTTTTTT. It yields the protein CASAGRAGASEKLFF.

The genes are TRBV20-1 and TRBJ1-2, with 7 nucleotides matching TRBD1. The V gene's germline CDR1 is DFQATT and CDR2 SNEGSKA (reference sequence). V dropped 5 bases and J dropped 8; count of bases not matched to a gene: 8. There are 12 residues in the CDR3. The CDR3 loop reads CSAVGGAGGYTF. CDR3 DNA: TGCAGTGCTGTAGGGGGCGCGGGGGGCTACACCTTC.

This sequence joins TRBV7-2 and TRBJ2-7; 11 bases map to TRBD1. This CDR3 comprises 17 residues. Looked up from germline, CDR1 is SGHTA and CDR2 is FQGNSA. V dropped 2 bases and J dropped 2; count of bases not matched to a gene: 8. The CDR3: CASSLTGTGGGTYEQYF. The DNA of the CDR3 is TGTGCCAGCAGCTTAACAGGGACAGGGGGAGGAACCTACGAGCAGTACTTC.

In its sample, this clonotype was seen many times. The CDR3 is CASSPQPVTIDAPGYGYTF. CDR3 DNA: TGTGCCAGCAGCCCCCAACCTGTCACCATCGACGCCCCGGGCTATGGCTACACCTTC. This chain joins TRBV12-3 or TRBV12-4 and TRBJ1-2, with D uncertain. The V end lost 6 bases, the J end lost 4 bases, and 30 bases lay between the germline ends. CDR3 size: 19 residues.

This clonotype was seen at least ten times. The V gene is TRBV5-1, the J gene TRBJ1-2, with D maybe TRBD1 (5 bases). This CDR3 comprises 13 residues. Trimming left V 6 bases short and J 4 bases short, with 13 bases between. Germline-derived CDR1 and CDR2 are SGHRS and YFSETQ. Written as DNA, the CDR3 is TGCGCCAGCATGGGGGAGGTGCTCTATGGCTACACCTTC. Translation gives CASMGEVLYGYTF.

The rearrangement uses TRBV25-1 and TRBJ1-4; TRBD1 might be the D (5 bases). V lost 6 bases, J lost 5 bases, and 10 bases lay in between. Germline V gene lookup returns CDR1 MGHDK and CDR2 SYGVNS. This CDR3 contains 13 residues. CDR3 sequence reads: CASRGLGNEKLFF. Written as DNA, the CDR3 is TGTGCCAGCAGGGGACTCGGGAATGAAAAACTGTTTTTT. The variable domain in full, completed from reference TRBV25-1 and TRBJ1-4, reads EADIYQTPRYLVIGTGKKITLECSQTMGHDKMYWYQQDPGMELHLIHYSYGVNSTEKGDLSSESTVSRIRTEHFPLTLESARPSHTSQYLCASRGLGNEKLFFGSGTQLSVL.

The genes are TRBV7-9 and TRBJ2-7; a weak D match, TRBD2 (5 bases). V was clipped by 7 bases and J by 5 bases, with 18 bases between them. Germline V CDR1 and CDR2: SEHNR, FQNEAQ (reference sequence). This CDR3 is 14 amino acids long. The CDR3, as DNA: TGTGCCAGCACCTCTGTGAGTGGAGGCCACGAGCAGTACTTC. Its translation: CASTSVSGGHEQYF.

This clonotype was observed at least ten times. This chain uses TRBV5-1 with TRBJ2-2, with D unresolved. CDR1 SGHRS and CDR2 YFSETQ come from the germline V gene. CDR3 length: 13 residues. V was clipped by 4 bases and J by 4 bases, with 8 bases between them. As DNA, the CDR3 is TGCGCCAGCAGCCCTTTCGGCACCGGGGAGCTGTTTTTT. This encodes CASSPFGTGELFF.